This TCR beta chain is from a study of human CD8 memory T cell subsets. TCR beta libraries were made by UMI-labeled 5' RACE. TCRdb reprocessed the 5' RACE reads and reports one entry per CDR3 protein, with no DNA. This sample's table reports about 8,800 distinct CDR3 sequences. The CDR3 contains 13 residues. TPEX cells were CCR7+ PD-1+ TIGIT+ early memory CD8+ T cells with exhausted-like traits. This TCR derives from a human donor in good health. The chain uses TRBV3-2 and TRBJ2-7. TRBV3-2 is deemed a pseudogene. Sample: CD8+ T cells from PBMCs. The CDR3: CASSQVSPYEQYF.